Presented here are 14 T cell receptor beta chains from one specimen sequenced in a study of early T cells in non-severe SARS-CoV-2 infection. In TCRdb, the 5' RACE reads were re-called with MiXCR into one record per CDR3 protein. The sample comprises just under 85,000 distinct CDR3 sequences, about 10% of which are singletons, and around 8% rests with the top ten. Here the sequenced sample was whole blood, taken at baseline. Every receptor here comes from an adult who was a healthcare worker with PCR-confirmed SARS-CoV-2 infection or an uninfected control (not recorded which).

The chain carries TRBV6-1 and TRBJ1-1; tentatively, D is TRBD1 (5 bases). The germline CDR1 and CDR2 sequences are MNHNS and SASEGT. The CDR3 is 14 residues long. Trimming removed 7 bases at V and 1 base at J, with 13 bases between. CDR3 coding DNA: TGTGCCAGCAATCGGGACCGAAAGAACACTGAAGCTTTCTTT. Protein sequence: CASNRDRKNTEAFF.

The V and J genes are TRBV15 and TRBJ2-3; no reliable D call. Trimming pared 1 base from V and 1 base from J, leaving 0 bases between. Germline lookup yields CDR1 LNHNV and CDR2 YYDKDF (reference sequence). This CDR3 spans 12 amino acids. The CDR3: CATSRGTDTQYF. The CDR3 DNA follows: TGTGCCACCAGCAGAGGCACAGATACGCAGTATTTT.

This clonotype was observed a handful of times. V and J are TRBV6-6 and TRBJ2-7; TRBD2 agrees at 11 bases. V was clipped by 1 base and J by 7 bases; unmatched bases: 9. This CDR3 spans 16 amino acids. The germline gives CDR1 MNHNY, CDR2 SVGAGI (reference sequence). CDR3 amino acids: CASSYLTGLAVREQYF. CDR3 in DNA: TGTGCCAGCAGTTACTTGACGGGACTAGCGGTGCGGGAGCAGTACTTC.

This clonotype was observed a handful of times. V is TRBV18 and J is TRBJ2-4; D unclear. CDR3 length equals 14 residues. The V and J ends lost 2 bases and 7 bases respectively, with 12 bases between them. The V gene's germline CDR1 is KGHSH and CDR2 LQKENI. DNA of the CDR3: TGTGCCAGCTCACCAAAACGGGTAGAGAACATTCAGTACTTC. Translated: CASSPKRVENIQYF.

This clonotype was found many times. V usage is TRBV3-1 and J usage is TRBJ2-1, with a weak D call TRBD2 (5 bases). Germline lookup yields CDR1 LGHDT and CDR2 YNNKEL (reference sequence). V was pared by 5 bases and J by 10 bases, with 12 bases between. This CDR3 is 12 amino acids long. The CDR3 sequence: CASSLGWREQFF. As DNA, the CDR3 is TGTGCCAGCAGCTTAGGGTGGAGGGAGCAGTTCTTC.

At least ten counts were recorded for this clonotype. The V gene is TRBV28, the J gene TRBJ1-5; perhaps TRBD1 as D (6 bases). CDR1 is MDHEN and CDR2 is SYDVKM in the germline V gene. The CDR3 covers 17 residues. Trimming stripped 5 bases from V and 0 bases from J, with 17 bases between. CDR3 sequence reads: CASSPARGRGSNQPQHF. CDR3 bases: TGTGCCAGCAGTCCTGCTAGGGGGAGGGGTAGCAATCAGCCCCAGCATTTT. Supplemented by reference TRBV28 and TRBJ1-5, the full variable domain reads DVKVTQSSRYLVKRTGEKVFLECVQDMDHENMFWYRQDPGLGLRLIYFSYDVKMKEKGDIPEGYSVSREKKERFSLILESASTNQTSMYLCASSPARGRGSNQPQHFGDGTRLSIL.

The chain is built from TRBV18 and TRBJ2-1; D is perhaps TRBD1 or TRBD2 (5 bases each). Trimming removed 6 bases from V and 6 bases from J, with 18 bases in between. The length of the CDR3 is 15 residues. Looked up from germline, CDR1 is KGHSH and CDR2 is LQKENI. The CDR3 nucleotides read TGTGCCAGCTCGTTGGGACCCGACACCGTCAATGAGCAGTTCTTC. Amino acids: CASSLGPDTVNEQFF.

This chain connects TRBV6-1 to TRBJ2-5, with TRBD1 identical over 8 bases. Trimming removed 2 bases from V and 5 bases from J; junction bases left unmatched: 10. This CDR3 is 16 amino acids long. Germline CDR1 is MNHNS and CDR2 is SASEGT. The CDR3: CASSETEAGGSETQYF. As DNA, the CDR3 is TGTGCCAGCAGTGAAACAGAGGCAGGGGGCTCGGAGACCCAGTACTTC.

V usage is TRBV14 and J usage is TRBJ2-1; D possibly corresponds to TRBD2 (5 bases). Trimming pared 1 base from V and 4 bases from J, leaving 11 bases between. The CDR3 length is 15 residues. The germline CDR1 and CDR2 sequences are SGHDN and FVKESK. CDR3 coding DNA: TGTGCCAGCAGCCAAGGGAGCGGCCCTTACAATGAGCAGTTCTTC. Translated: CASSQGSGPYNEQFF.

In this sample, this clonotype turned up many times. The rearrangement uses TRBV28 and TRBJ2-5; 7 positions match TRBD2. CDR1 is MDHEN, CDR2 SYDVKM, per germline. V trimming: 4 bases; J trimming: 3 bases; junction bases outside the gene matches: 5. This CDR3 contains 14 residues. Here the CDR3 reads CASSWGTTEETQYF. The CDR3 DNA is TGTGCCAGCAGTTGGGGGACTACAGAAGAGACCCAGTACTTC.

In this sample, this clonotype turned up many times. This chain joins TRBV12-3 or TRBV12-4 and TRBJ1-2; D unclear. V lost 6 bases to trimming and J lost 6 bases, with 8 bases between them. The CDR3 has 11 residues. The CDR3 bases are TGTGCCAGCAGCACGGGCCATGGCTACACCTTC. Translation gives CASSTGHGYTF.

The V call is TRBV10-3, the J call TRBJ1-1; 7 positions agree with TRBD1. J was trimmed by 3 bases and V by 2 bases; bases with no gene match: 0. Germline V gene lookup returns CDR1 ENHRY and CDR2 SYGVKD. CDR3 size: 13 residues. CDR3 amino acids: CAISEDRDTEAFF. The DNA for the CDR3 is TGTGCCATCAGTGAGGACAGGGACACTGAAGCTTTCTTT.

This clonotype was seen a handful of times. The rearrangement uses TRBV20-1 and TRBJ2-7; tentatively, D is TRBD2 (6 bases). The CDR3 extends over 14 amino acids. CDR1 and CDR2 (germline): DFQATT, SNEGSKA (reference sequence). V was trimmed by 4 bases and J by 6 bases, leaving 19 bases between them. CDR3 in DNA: TGCAGTGCTACCCATGTTAGCGGATACATCGAGCAGTACTTC. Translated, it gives CSATHVSGYIEQYF.

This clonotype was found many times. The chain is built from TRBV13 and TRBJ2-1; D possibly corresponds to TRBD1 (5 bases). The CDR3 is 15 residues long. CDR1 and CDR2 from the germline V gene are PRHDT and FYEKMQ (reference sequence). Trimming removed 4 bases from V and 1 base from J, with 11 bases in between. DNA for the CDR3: TGTGCCAGCAGCTATCCCAGGGAATCCTACAATGAGCAGTTCTTC. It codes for CASSYPRESYNEQFF.